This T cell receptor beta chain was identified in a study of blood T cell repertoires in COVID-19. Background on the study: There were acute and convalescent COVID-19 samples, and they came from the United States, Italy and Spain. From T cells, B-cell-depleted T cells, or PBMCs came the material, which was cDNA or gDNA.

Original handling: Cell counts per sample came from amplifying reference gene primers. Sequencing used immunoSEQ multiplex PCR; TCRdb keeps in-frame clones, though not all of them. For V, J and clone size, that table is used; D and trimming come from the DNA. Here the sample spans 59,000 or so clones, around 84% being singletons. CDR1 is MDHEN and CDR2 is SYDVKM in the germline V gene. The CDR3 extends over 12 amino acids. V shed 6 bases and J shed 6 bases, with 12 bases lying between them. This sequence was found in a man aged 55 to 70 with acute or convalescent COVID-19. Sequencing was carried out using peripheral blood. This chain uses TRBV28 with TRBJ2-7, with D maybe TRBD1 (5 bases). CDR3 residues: CASRKGEFEQYF. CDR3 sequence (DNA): TGTGCCAGCAGAAAAGGGGAATTCGAGCAGTACTTC.